This T cell receptor beta chain was captured by sequencing in a study of CD8 T cell repertoires and HIV-1 epitope variants. Method: immunoSEQ multiplex PCR; TCRdb's copy keeps in-frame clones and lacks some. The sample consists of tens of thousands of clones, 60% to 80% of them appearing once. This clone was seen only a few times. Per germline, CDR1 MDHEN and CDR2 SYDVKM. The CDR3 spans 16 residues. Trimming cost V 6 bases and J 5 bases; bases outside gene matches: 11. The chain carries TRBV28 and TRBJ1-5, with 9 bases aligning to TRBD1. Sequencing was performed on uncultured baseline CD8+ T cells from peripheral blood mononuclear cells (PBMCs). The TCR was taken from a male donor with HIV. The CDR3 DNA is TGTGCCAGCAGACCTTATCTGGGACAGGGATATCAGCCCCAGCATTTT. This encodes CASRPYLGQGYQPQHF.